These 23 T cell receptor beta chains came from one sample sequenced in a study of blood T cell repertoires in COVID-19. Here immunoSEQ multiplex PCR was the method, and the copy in TCRdb shows in-frame clones only, minus some. The sample lists approximately 280,000 clones, 80% to 90% occurring once. What was sequenced was peripheral blood. These receptors originate from a woman in her seventies with acute or convalescent COVID-19.

Regarding this clone: The sample has other DNA sequences that encode this CDR3 too. The CDR3: CASSRGQGNTEAFF. The CDR3 DNA reads as TGTGCCAGCAGCCGGGGGCAGGGGAACACTGAAGCTTTCTTT. V and J are TRBV3-1 (or the pseudogene TRBV3-2) and TRBJ1-1; D possibly corresponds to TRBD1 (6 bases). V dropped 4 bases and J dropped 1 base, with 10 bases sitting between them. Germline CDR1 is LGHDT and CDR2 is YNNKEL (reference sequence). This CDR3 contains 14 residues.

The chain is built from TRBV5-8 and TRBJ1-4; D perhaps matches TRBD1 (5 bases). The germline V gene has CDR1 SGHTS and CDR2 YDEGEE. V lost 7 bases and J lost 7, with 11 bases in between. The CDR3 has 12 amino acids. Here the CDR3 reads CASGRDSEKLFF. The CDR3 DNA follows: TGTGCCAGCGGACGGGACTCTGAAAAACTGTTTTTT. Filled out from reference TRBV5-8 and TRBJ1-4, the complete variable domain reads EAGVTQSPTHLIKTRGQQATLRCSPISGHTSVYWYQQALGLGLQFLLWYDEGEERNRGNFPPRFSGRQFPNYSSELNVNALELEDSALYLCASGRDSEKLFFGSGTQLSVL.

Written as DNA, the CDR3 is TGCAGTGCTCCAAATGGCTACACCTTC. This encodes CSAPNGYTF. V is TRBV20-1 and J is TRBJ1-2; D not certain. The germline V and J ends were trimmed by 5 bases and 6 bases, with 4 bases remaining between them. CDR3 length: 9 residues. Germline-derived CDR1 and CDR2 are DFQATT and SNEGSKA (reference sequence).

The chain couples TRBV6-5 to TRBJ1-6; 7 bases align to TRBD1. V trimming: 2 bases; J trimming: 10 bases; junction bases outside the gene matches: 5. This CDR3 has 14 amino acids. In germline, CDR1 is MNHEY, CDR2 SVGAGI. The CDR3 reads CASSYTGERSPLHF. The CDR3 DNA follows: TGTGCCAGCAGTTACACAGGGGAGAGGTCACCCCTCCACTTT.

This clone was recorded a few times. At the DNA level, this CDR3 is encoded by other sequences in the same sample as well. The chain is built from TRBV5-5 and TRBJ1-1, with D possibly TRBD1 on 5 matching bases. This CDR3 region has 14 residues. Per the germline V gene, CDR1 is SGHKS and CDR2 is YYEKEE (reference sequence). Deletions cut 2 bases from V and 1 base from J, with 9 bases between. CDR3 DNA: TGTGCCAGCAGCTTTGGGGGAGGGAACACTGAAGCTTTCTTT. Amino acids: CASSFGGGNTEAFF.

The chain uses TRBV6-5 and TRBJ1-1, with D perhaps TRBD1 (5 bases). The V gene's germline CDR1 is MNHEY and CDR2 SVGAGI. The CDR3 loop spans 13 amino acids. The V end lost 0 bases, the J end lost 7 bases, and 9 bases lay between the germline ends. For the CDR3, the DNA is TGTGCCAGCAGTTACTCAGGACAAAGTGAAGCTTTCTTT. The encoded protein is CASSYSGQSEAFF.

The chain joins TRBV7-2 to TRBJ1-2; no reliable D call. V lost 3 bases and J lost 6, with 8 bases in between. CDR1 and CDR2 from the germline V gene are SGHTA and FQGNSA. The CDR3 spans 12 residues. The CDR3: CASSFRGNGYTF. Written as DNA, the CDR3 is TGTGCCAGCAGCTTTCGGGGAAATGGCTACACCTTC. The full variable domain, in which reference TRBV7-2 and TRBJ1-2 provide the parts outside the CDR3, is GAGVSQSPSNKVTEKGKDVELRCDPISGHTALYWYRQSLGQGLEFLIYFQGNSAPDKSGLPSDRFSAERTGGSVSTLTIQRTQQEDSAVYLCASSFRGNGYTFGSGTRLTVV.

This chain connects TRBV5-1 to TRBJ2-1; D perhaps matches TRBD1 (5 bases). The germline CDR1 and CDR2 sequences are SGHRS and YFSETQ. This CDR3 has 15 residues. Trimming took 4 bases from V and 7 from J, leaving 18 bases between them. The CDR3 DNA reads as TGCGCCAGCAGCGTGGGCAGGGAATCGTGGAATGAGCAGTTCTTC. It codes for CASSVGRESWNEQFF.

The chain has TRBV3-1 (or the pseudogene TRBV3-2) and TRBJ1-1, with 8 positions matching TRBD1. This CDR3 region has 15 residues. Unmatched junction bases numbered 4, after V lost 1 base and J lost 3 bases. Germline V gene sequence: CDR1 LGHDT, CDR2 YNNKEL (reference sequence). The CDR3 DNA follows: TGTGCCAGCAGCCAAGGGACAGGGAGGGACACTGAAGCTTTCTTT. Translated: CASSQGTGRDTEAFF.

V and J are TRBV15 and TRBJ2-2; D is uncertain. V was shortened by 3 bases and J by 7 bases, with 15 bases between the two germline ends. CDR1 LNHNV and CDR2 YYDKDF come from the germline V gene (reference sequence). There are 15 residues in the CDR3. The CDR3 sequence: CATSSQEQKDGELFF. The CDR3 region has the DNA TGTGCCACCAGCAGCCAGGAACAGAAGGACGGGGAGCTGTTTTTT.

The chain combines TRBV19 with TRBJ1-1; possible D gene TRBD1, 6 bases. The germline gives CDR1 LNHDA, CDR2 SQIVND (reference sequence). The ends were cut back, 5 bases at V and 4 bases at J, with 11 bases in the middle. This CDR3 region has 13 residues. The chain's CDR3 is CASSVRGPTEAFF. In nucleotides, the CDR3 is TGTGCCAGTAGTGTCAGGGGACCCACTGAAGCTTTCTTT.

The rearrangement uses TRBV3-1 (or the pseudogene TRBV3-2) and TRBJ2-7; possibly TRBD2 for D (6 bases). V gave up 4 bases and J gave up 3 bases, with 13 bases separating them. Per germline, CDR1 LGHDT and CDR2 YNNKEL (reference sequence). The CDR3 sequence is 14 residues long. CDR3 in amino acids: CASSLRDSLYEQYF. CDR3 coding DNA: TGTGCCAGCAGCCTCCGGGACTCCCTCTACGAGCAGTACTTC.

This clone was seen only a few times. This rearrangement joins TRBV7-6 to TRBJ2-2, with 7 bases lining up with TRBD2. V shed 5 bases, J shed 4 bases, and the junction held 10 bases outside the gene matches. The CDR3 sequence is 16 residues long. The germline gives CDR1 SGHVS, CDR2 FNYEAQ. The CDR3: CASSTAGTTLTGELFF. In DNA form, the CDR3 reads TGTGCCAGCAGCACTGCCGGGACTACCCTCACCGGGGAGCTGTTTTTT.

This clone was recorded once. The chain uses TRBV27 and TRBJ2-1; D is possibly TRBD1 (5 bases). Germline lookup yields CDR1 MNHEY and CDR2 SMNVEV (reference sequence). There are 16 residues in the CDR3. Trimming took 1 base from V and 2 from J, leaving 12 bases between them. The CDR3 region is CASSLFPKQAYNEQFF. The CDR3 region has the DNA TGTGCCAGCAGTTTATTCCCAAAACAGGCCTACAATGAGCAGTTCTTC.

The chain recombines TRBV5-8 with TRBJ2-6, with 7 bases fitting TRBD2. Trimming removed 0 bases from V and 1 base from J; junction bases left unmatched: 7. CDR3 length equals 18 residues. Looked up from germline, CDR1 is SGHTS and CDR2 is YDEGEE. The CDR3 protein is CASSLVGGTLSGANVLTF. For the CDR3, the DNA is TGTGCCAGCAGCTTGGTGGGGGGGACTCTTTCTGGGGCCAACGTCCTGACTTTC.

The chain is built from TRBV7-9 and TRBJ1-5; D might be TRBD1 (5 bases). CDR3 length: 14 amino acids. V was clipped by 5 bases and J by 6 bases, with 14 bases between them. Germline V gives CDR1 SEHNR, CDR2 FQNEAQ (reference sequence). The CDR3 DNA reads TGTGCCAGCAGCACAGGTGGGGCCAGTCAGCCCCAGCATTTT. Encoded protein: CASSTGGASQPQHF. The whole variable domain, filled in from reference TRBV7-9 and TRBJ1-5, reads DTGVSQNPRHKITKRGQNVTFRCDPISEHNRLYWYRQTLGQGPEFLTYFQNEAQLEKSRLLSDRFSAERPKGSFSTLEIQRTEQGDSAMYLCASSTGGASQPQHFGDGTRLSIL.

The genes are TRBV11-2 and TRBJ1-1; unclear D gene. The V end lost 5 bases, the J end lost 11 bases, and 15 bases lay between the germline ends. CDR1 and CDR2 (germline): SGHAT, FQNNGV. The CDR3 has 12 residues. CDR3 region: CASSHGEIAAFF. The CDR3 DNA follows: TGTGCCAGCAGCCACGGGGAGATAGCGGCTTTCTTT.

The V call is TRBV5-1, the J call TRBJ1-6; D unresolved. The CDR3 extends over 13 amino acids. Trimming removed 0 bases from V and 13 bases from J, with 11 bases in between. CDR1 is SGHRS and CDR2 is YFSETQ in the germline V gene. This chain's CDR3 is CASSLDSVSPLHF. The CDR3 DNA sequence: TGCGCCAGCAGCTTGGATTCGGTATCCCCCCTCCACTTT. Full variable domain (remainder filled in from reference TRBV5-1 and TRBJ1-6): KAGVTQTPRYLIKTRGQQVTLSCSPISGHRSVSWYQQTPGQGLQFLFEYFSETQRNKGNFPGRFSGRQFSNSRSEMNVSTLELGDSALYLCASSLDSVSPLHFGNGTRLTVT.

V is TRBV7-2 and J is TRBJ2-7, with D unresolved. This CDR3 is built from 12 residues. The germline gives CDR1 SGHTA, CDR2 FQGNSA. The ends were cut back, 6 bases at V and 4 bases at J, with 10 bases in the middle. The CDR3 DNA follows: TGTGCCAGCAGTTTGAACTCTTACGAGCAGTACTTC. Amino acid sequence: CASSLNSYEQYF.

This CDR3 is CASSIGWSGGASETQYF. CDR3 DNA: TGTGCCAGTAGTATAGGGTGGAGCGGGGGGGCCTCTGAGACCCAGTACTTC. This sequence joins TRBV19 and TRBJ2-5; TRBD2 matches 10 bases. Unmatched junction bases numbered 10, after V lost 1 base and J lost 5 bases. Germline V CDR1 and CDR2: LNHDA, SQIVND (reference sequence). This CDR3 spans 17 amino acids.

The chain carries TRBV28 and TRBJ1-4; D uncertain. This CDR3 comprises 12 residues. CDR1 is MDHEN and CDR2 is SYDVKM in the germline V gene. Trimming took 6 bases from V and 3 from J, leaving 5 bases between them. The CDR3 nucleotides read TGTGCCAGCAGCCTTCCTAATGAAAAACTGTTTTTT. Protein: CASSLPNEKLFF.

The chain uses TRBV10-3 and TRBJ1-6; D perhaps matches TRBD1 (5 bases). Looked up from germline, CDR1 is ENHRY and CDR2 is SYGVKD. The CDR3 loop spans 18 amino acids. The V and J ends lost 3 bases and 3 bases respectively, with 18 bases between them. Here the CDR3 DNA reads TGTGCCATCAGTGAAAGGGAGGGGAAGAGGGACTATAATTCACCCCTCCACTTT. Translated: CAISEREGKRDYNSPLHF.

The CDR3 DNA reads TGTGCCAGCAGCTTAGGAGGCGTCGGTTACGAGCAGTACTTC. Translation: CASSLGGVGYEQYF. The chain has TRBV11-2 and TRBJ2-7; D call uncertain. CDR3 length: 14 amino acids. From germline, CDR1 is SGHAT and CDR2 FQNNGV. The V gene lost 1 base and the J gene lost 4 bases, with 11 bases spanning the gap.